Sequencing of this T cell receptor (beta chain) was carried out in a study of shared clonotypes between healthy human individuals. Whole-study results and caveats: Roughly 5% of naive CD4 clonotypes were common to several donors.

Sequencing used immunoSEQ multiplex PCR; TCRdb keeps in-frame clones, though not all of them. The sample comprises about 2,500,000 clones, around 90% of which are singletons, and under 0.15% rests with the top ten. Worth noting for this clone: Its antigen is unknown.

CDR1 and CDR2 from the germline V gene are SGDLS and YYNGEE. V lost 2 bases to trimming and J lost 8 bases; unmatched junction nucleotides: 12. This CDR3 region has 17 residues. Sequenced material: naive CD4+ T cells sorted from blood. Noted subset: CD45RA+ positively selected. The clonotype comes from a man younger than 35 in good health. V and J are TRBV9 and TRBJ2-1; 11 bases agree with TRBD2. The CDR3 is CASSVDLGLAGGHEQFF. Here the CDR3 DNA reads TGTGCCAGCAGCGTTGATTTAGGTCTAGCGGGAGGCCATGAGCAGTTCTTC.